The subject of this entry is one T cell receptor beta chain. The data derive from a study of tumor and adjacent non-tumor tissue in lung cancer. The CDR3 totals 13 residues. Germline V gives CDR1 MNHEY, CDR2 SVGAGI. Trimming left V 2 bases short and J 7 bases short, with 10 bases between. RNA was extracted from bulk tissue without any cell sorting. Three rounds of nested PCR, following a modified ARM-PCR protocol, produced the TCRbeta library. TCRdb reprocessed the multiplex PCR reads with MiXCR, giving one entry per CDR3 protein. Of roughly 200,000 distinct CDR3 sequences detected, roughly 70% appear once; the ten largest clones hold approximately 25%.

The material sequenced was lung tumor tissue. J is TRBJ2-3 and V is TRBV6-5, with D unresolved. The TCR comes from a man in his 60s with non-small cell lung cancer. CDR3 in amino acids: CASSYIPAYTQYF. The CDR3 nucleotides are TGTGCCAGCAGTTACATCCCGGCGTATACGCAGTATTTT.